This entry lists 18 T cell receptor beta chains sequenced from one sample in a study of cytomegalovirus exposure and HLA in healthy donors. PCR involved 60 Vbeta and 13 Jbeta primers. The assay was immunoSEQ multiplex PCR, and TCRdb's table has in-frame clones only and misses some. The repertoire table contains about 160,000 clones. Material: PBMCs. All receptors derive from a man between 25 and 39 years old in good health and CMV-seronegative.

The rearrangement joins TRBV5-5 to TRBJ2-7, with 7 nucleotides matching TRBD2. Looked up from germline, CDR1 is SGHKS and CDR2 is YYEKEE (reference sequence). The CDR3 contains 15 residues. J gave up 1 base and V 0 bases, and 4 bases lay outside the gene matches. This CDR3 reads CASSLGGSGSYEQYF. CDR3 DNA sequence: TGTGCCAGCAGCTTGGGAGGTAGCGGGTCCTACGAGCAGTACTTC.

The chain couples TRBV27 to TRBJ2-7, with D maybe TRBD2 (6 bases). The CDR3 runs to 11 residues. V was shortened by 5 bases and J by 7 bases, with 9 bases between the two germline ends. The V gene's germline CDR1 is MNHEY and CDR2 SMNVEV (reference sequence). For the CDR3, the DNA is TGTGCCAGCAGTGGAGGGGTTGAGCAGTACTTC. This translates into CASSGGVEQYF.

The chain carries TRBV28 and TRBJ1-1; D not resolved. Germline CDR1 and CDR2: MDHEN and SYDVKM. V lost 3 bases, J lost 3 bases, and 8 bases lay in between. The CDR3 is made up of 13 amino acids. The CDR3 loop is CASSFFSYTEAFF. CDR3 bases: TGTGCCAGCAGTTTTTTCTCTTACACTGAAGCTTTCTTT.

This rearrangement joins TRBV30 to TRBJ1-2; maybe TRBD1 (5 bases). CDR1 and CDR2 (germline): GTSNPN, SVGIG (reference sequence). This CDR3 is 12 amino acids long. V was cut by 2 bases and J by 2 bases, with 6 bases left in between. This CDR3 reads CAWSKGNYGYTF. The CDR3 DNA follows: TGTGCCTGGAGTAAGGGGAACTATGGCTACACCTTC.

Remarks on this clone: An end of the junction differs from the germline gene, which may be a read error. The same CDR3 also results from other DNA sequences found in this sample. J is TRBJ1-1 and V is TRBV19; TRBD1 is a possible D gene (5 bases). This CDR3 is 14 amino acids long. From germline, CDR1 is LNHDA and CDR2 SQIVND (reference sequence). CDR3 residues: CASSILGLGTEAFF. In nucleotides, the CDR3 is TGTGCCAGTAGTATATTGGGGCTCGGCACTGAGGCTTTCTTT.

Comments on this clone: A junction boundary mismatches the germline segment, possibly from a read error. This sequence joins TRBV11-2 and TRBJ2-2; D gene ambiguous. The CDR3 length is 14 residues. The germline V gene has CDR1 SGHAT and CDR2 FQNNGV. DNA of the CDR3: TGTGCCAGCAGCTTAGAAAGATACACGGGGGAGCTGTTTTTT. This sequence encodes CASSLERYTGELFF.

The chain links TRBV9 to TRBJ2-1; TRBD2 matches at 7 bases. Per germline, CDR1 SGDLS and CDR2 YYNGEE. V dropped 2 bases and J dropped 3; count of bases not matched to a gene: 5. The CDR3 sequence is 15 residues long. CDR3 loop: CASSVRLADYNEQFF. The CDR3, as DNA: TGTGCCAGCAGCGTGCGGCTAGCGGACTACAATGAGCAGTTCTTC.

The V gene is TRBV7-2, the J gene TRBJ1-2; 9 bases are a match to TRBD1. Germline CDR1 and CDR2: SGHTA and FQGNSA. The CDR3 contains 13 residues. Trimming took 4 bases from V and 6 from J; bases not matched to a gene: 3. The CDR3 sequence is CASSSGTGHGYTF. The DNA of the CDR3 is TGTGCCAGCAGCTCGGGGACAGGGCATGGCTACACCTTC.

The rearrangement links TRBV5-1 to TRBJ2-3; 15 nucleotides line up with TRBD2. J gave up 4 bases and V 5 bases, and 17 bases lay outside the gene matches. CDR1 is SGHRS and CDR2 is YFSETQ in the germline V gene. CDR3 length: 20 amino acids. CDR3 coding DNA: TGCGCCAGCAGGCCCCGGACTAGCGGGAGGGTGACTTGGGGCCCAGATACGCAGTATTTT. It yields the protein CASRPRTSGRVTWGPDTQYF.

V usage is TRBV30 and J usage is TRBJ2-1; TRBD2 might be the D (6 bases). This CDR3 has 12 amino acids. Looked up from germline, CDR1 is GTSNPN and CDR2 is SVGIG (reference sequence). Trimming removed 5 bases from V and 8 bases from J, with 13 bases in between. CDR3 coding DNA: TGTGCCTGGGGGGGACTTTCCGATGAGCAGTTCTTC. Amino acid sequence: CAWGGLSDEQFF.

The V call is TRBV11-2, the J call TRBJ2-1; D unclear. Germline V CDR1 and CDR2: SGHAT, FQNNGV. V was clipped by 3 bases and J by 3 bases, with 6 bases between them. The length of the CDR3 is 13 residues. The CDR3 nucleotides read TGTGCCAGCAGCTTTGGCAGCTACAATGAGCAGTTCTTC. It yields the protein CASSFGSYNEQFF.

CDR3 in DNA: TGTGCCAGCAGCCGGACTATCACCGGGGAGCTGTTTTTT. Residues: CASSRTITGELFF. The chain employs TRBV7-2 and TRBJ2-2; D may be TRBD2 (6 bases). The CDR3 has 13 residues. CDR1 and CDR2 (germline): SGHTA, FQGNSA. Trimming cost V 5 bases and J 4 bases, with 8 bases left between them.

The chain is built from TRBV5-1 and TRBJ1-1, with D tentatively TRBD1 (6 bases). The V gene's germline CDR1 is SGHRS and CDR2 YFSETQ. V dropped 4 bases and J dropped 1 base, with 8 bases sitting between them. This CDR3 contains 13 residues. CDR3 nucleotide sequence: TGCGCCAGCAGCGGGGGACAGAACACTGAAGCTTTCTTT. Translating it yields CASSGGQNTEAFF. The whole variable domain, filled in from reference TRBV5-1 and TRBJ1-1, reads KAGVTQTPRYLIKTRGQQVTLSCSPISGHRSVSWYQQTPGQGLQFLFEYFSETQRNKGNFPGRFSGRQFSNSRSEMNVSTLELGDSALYLCASSGGQNTEAFFGQGTRLTVV.

The V and J genes are TRBV7-3 and TRBJ2-2, with TRBD1 matching 9 bases. Germline CDR1 is SGHTA and CDR2 is FQGTGA. This CDR3 is 17 amino acids long. Trimming took 2 bases from V and 5 from J; bases not matched to a gene: 9. As DNA, the CDR3 is TGTGCCAGCAGCTTAGATCGTGGGACAGGGACTACCGGGGAGCTGTTTTTT. Translated, it gives CASSLDRGTGTTGELFF.

This chain uses TRBV2 with TRBJ1-2; D remains ambiguous. Germline CDR1 and CDR2: SNHLY and FYNNEI. Between the trimmed V and J ends, which lost 3 bases and 8 bases, there was a span of 13 bases. The CDR3 consists of 13 residues. The CDR3 loop is CASSDAGAGGYTF. CDR3 DNA sequence: TGTGCCAGCAGTGACGCCGGAGCGGGCGGCTACACCTTC.

The genes are TRBV4-2 and TRBJ1-5; D is unclear. The V and J ends lost 0 bases and 15 bases respectively, with 12 bases between them. Looked up from germline, CDR1 is LGHNA and CDR2 is YNFKEQ. The CDR3 consists of 12 residues. The CDR3 DNA reads TGTGCCAGCAGCCAAGACCGGGTGGCGTTGCATTTT. Amino acid sequence: CASSQDRVALHF.

The chain recombines TRBV5-6 with TRBJ1-2; D is ambiguous. Germline-derived CDR1 and CDR2 are SGHDT and YYEEEE. Deletions cut 1 base from V and 0 bases from J, with 10 bases between. The CDR3 has 15 residues. The CDR3 protein is CASSLRRLANYGYTF. In nucleotides, the CDR3 is TGTGCCAGCAGCTTGAGGCGCCTAGCTAACTATGGCTACACCTTC.

V usage is TRBV4-1 and J usage is TRBJ1-3; 7 nucleotides line up with TRBD1. Germline V gives CDR1 MGHRA, CDR2 YSYEKL. V shed 6 bases and J 4 bases; nucleotides not matched to a gene: 12. The CDR3 sequence is 16 residues long. CDR3 in amino acids: CASRDHSRDRGNTIYF. DNA for the CDR3: TGCGCCAGCAGGGACCATTCCCGGGACAGAGGAAACACCATATATTTT.